This TCR beta chain came from a study of blood T cell repertoires in COVID-19. Turning to the study itself: Material from acute and convalescent COVID-19 was sourced from the United States, Italy and Spain.

Authors' data handling: Cell counts per sample came from amplifying reference gene primers. TCRdb keeps only in-frame clones here, not all; method: immunoSEQ multiplex PCR. D and trimming come from the DNA, and the V and J calls and clone size come from that table. The sample lists 150,000 or so clones; roughly 93% were seen once. Germline trimming cut 6 bases from V and 0 bases from J; bases unmatched to any gene: 5. Per germline, CDR1 SGHRS and CDR2 YFSETQ. The CDR3 covers 14 residues. This clone has only one observation. V and J are TRBV5-1 and TRBJ1-1; 7 bases match TRBD1. The origin of this receptor is a young man with acute or convalescent COVID-19. Material for sequencing was peripheral blood. CDR3 protein: CASKEGAVNTEAFF. The CDR3 nucleotides read TGCGCCAGCAAAGAGGGGGCTGTGAACACTGAAGCTTTCTTT.